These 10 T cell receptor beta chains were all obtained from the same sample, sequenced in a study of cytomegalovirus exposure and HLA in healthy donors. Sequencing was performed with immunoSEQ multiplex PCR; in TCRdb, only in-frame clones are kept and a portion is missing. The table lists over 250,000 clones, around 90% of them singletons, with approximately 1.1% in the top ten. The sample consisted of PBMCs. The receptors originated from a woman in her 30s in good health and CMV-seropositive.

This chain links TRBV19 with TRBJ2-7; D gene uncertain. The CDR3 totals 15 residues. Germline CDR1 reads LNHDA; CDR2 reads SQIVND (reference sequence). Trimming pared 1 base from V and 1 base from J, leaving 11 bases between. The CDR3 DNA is TGTGCCAGTAGTATAGGTAGGCACCTATCCTACGAGCAGTACTTC. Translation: CASSIGRHLSYEQYF.

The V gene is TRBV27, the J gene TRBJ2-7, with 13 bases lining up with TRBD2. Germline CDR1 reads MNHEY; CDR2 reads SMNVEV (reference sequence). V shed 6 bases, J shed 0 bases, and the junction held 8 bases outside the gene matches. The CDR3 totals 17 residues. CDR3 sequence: CASSPGLAGRSSYEQYF. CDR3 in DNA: TGTGCCAGCAGCCCGGGACTAGCGGGACGAAGCTCCTACGAGCAGTACTTC.

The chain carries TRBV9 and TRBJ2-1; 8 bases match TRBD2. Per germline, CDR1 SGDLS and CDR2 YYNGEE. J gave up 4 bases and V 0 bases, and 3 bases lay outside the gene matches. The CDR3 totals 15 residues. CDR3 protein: CASSVGAGEYNEQFF. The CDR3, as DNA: TGTGCCAGCAGCGTAGGAGCGGGGGAGTACAATGAGCAGTTCTTC. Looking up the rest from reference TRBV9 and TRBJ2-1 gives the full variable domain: DSGVTQTPKHLITATGQRVTLRCSPRSGDLSVYWYQQSLDQGLQFLIQYYNGEERAKGNILERFSAQQFPDLHSELNLSSLELGDSALYFCASSVGAGEYNEQFFGPGTRLTVL.

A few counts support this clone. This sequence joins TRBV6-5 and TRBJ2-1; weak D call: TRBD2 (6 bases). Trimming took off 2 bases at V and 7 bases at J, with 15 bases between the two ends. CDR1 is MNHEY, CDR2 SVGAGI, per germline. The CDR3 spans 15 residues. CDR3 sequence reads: CASSYLPIGGNEQFF. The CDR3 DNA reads TGTGCCAGCAGTTACCTCCCAATCGGGGGAAATGAGCAGTTCTTC.

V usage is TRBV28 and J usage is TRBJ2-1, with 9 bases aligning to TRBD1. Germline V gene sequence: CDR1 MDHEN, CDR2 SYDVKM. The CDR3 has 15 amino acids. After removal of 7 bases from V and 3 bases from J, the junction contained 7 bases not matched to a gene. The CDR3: CASIFGTGIYNEQFF. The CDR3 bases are TGTGCCAGCATCTTTGGGACAGGGATCTACAATGAGCAGTTCTTC.

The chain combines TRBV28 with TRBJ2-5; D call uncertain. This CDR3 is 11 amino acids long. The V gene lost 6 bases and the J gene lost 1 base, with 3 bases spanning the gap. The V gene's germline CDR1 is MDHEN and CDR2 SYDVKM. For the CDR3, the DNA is TGTGCCAGCAGCCTCCAAGAGACCCAGTACTTC. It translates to CASSLQETQYF. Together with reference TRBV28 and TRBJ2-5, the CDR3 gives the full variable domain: DVKVTQSSRYLVKRTGEKVFLECVQDMDHENMFWYRQDPGLGLRLIYFSYDVKMKEKGDIPEGYSVSREKKERFSLILESASTNQTSMYLCASSLQETQYFGPGTRLLVL.

CDR3 sequence (DNA): TGTGCCAGCAGCAGAGGGACAGCCTCTGGGGCCAACGTCCTGACTTTC. Its translation: CASSRGTASGANVLTF. The chain is built from TRBV7-8 and TRBJ2-6, with 7 bases lining up with TRBD1. CDR3 size: 16 residues. Germline loops: CDR1 SGHVS, CDR2 FQNEAQ. With V trimmed by 5 bases and J by 0 bases, 4 bases remained unmatched.

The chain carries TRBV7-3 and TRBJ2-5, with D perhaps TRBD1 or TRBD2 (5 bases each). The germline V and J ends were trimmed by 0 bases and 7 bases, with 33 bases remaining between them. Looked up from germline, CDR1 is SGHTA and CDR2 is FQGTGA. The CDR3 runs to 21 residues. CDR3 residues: CASSLTRWIIRSPGGGRTQYF. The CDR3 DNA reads TGTGCCAGCAGCTTAACGAGGTGGATTATAAGGTCTCCTGGGGGTGGAAGGACCCAGTACTTC.

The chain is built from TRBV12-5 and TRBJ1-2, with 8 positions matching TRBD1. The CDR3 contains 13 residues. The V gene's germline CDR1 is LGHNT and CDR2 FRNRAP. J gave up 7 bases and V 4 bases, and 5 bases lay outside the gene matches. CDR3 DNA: TGTGCTAGTGGTTCCCAGGGGGCGCTTGGCTACACCTTC. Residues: CASGSQGALGYTF.

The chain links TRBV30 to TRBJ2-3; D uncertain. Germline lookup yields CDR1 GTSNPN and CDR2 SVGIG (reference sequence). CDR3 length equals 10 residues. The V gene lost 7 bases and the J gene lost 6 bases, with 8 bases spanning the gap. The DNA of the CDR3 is TGTGCCTACCTGTTGGATACGCAGTATTTT. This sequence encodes CAYLLDTQYF.